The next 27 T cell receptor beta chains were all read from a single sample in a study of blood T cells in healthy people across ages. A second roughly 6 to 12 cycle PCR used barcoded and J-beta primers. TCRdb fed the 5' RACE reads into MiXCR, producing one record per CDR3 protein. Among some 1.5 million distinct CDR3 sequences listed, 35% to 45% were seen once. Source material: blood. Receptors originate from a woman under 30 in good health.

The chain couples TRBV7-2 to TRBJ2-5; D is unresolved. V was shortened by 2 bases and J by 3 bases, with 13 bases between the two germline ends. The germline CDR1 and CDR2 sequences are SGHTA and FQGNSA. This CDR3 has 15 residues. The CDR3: CASSLSRARKETQYF. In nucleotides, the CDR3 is TGTGCCAGCAGCTTAAGTCGGGCTAGAAAAGAGACCCAGTACTTC.

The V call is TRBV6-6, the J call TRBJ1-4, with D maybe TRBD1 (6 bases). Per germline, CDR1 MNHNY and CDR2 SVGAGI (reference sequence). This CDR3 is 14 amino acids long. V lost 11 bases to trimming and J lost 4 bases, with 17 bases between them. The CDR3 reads CAARGTQNNEKLFF. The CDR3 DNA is TGTGCCGCGAGGGGGACTCAAAATAATGAAAAACTGTTTTTT.

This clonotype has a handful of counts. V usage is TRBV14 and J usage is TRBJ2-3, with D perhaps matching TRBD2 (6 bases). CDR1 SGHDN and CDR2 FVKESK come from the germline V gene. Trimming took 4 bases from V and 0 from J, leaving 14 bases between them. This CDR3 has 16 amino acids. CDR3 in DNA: TGTGCCAGCAGCCCTTACCCCGGGACTAGCACAGATACGCAGTATTTT. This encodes CASSPYPGTSTDTQYF.

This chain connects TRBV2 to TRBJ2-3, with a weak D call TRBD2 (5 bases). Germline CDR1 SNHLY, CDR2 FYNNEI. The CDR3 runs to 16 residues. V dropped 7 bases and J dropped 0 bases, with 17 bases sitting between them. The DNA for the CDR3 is TGTGCCAGCATGGGAACGACTATCTCTAGCACAGATACGCAGTATTTT. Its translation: CASMGTTISSTDTQYF.

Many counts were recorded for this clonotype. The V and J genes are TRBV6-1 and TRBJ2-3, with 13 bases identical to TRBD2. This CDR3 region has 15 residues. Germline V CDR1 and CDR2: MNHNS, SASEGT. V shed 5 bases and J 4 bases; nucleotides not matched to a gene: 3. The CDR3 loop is CASSLTSGGPDTQYF. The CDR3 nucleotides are TGTGCCAGCAGTCTGACTAGCGGGGGGCCAGATACGCAGTATTTT.

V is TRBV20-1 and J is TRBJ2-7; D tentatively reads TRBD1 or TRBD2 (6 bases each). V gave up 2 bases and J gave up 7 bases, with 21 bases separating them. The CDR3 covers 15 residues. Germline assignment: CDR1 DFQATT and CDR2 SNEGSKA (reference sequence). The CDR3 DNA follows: TGCAGTGCTAGAACGGGGGCAGTTCGCTACAATGAGCAGTACTTC. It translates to CSARTGAVRYNEQYF.

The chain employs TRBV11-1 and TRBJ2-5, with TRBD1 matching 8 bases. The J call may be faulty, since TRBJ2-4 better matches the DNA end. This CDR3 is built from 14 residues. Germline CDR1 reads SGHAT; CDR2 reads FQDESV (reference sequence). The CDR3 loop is CASSLVGQGNIQYF. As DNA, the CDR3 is TGTGCCAGCAGCTTAGTTGGACAGGGTAACATTCAGTACTTC.

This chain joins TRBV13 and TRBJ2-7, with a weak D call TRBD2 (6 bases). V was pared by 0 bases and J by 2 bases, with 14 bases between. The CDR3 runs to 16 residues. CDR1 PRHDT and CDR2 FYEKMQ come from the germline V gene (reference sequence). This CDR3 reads CASSLGVQSGAYEQYF. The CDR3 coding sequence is TGTGCCAGCAGCTTAGGGGTGCAGTCGGGGGCCTACGAGCAGTACTTC. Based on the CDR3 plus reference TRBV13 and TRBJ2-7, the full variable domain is AAGVIQSPRHLIKEKRETATLKCYPIPRHDTVYWYQQGPGQDPQFLISFYEKMQSDKGSIPDRFSAQQFSDYHSELNMSSLELGDSALYFCASSLGVQSGAYEQYFGPGTRLTVT.

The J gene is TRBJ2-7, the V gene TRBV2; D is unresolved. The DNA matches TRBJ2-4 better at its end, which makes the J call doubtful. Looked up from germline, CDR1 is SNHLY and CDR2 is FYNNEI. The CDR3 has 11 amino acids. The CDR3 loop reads CASTNSAIQYF. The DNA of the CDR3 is TGTGCCAGCACCAACAGCGCCATTCAGTACTTC.

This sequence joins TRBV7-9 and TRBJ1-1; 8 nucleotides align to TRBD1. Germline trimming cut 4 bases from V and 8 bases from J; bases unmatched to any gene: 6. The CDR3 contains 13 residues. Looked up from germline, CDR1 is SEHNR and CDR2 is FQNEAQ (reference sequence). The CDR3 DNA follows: TGTGCCAGCAGCTCACTGGACAGGGAAGAAGCTTTCTTT. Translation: CASSSLDREEAFF.

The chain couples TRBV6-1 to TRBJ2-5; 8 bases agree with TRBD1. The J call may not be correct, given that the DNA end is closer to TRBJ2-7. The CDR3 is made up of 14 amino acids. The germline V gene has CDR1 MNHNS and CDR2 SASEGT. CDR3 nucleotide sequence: TGTGCCAGCAGTACACCGGGACAGGCCTCCGAGCAGTACTTC. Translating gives CASSTPGQASEQYF.

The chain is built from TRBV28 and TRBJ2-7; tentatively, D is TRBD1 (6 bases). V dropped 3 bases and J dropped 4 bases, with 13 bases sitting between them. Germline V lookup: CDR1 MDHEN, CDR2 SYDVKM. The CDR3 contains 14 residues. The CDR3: CASSLGGQRYEQYF. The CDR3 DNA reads TGTGCCAGCAGTTTGGGTGGACAGAGGTACGAGCAGTACTTC.

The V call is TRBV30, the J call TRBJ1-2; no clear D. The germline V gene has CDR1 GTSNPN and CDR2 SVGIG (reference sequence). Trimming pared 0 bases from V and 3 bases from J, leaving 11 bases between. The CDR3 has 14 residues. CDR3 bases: TGTGCCTGGAGTGTAGCGGGAGTGGACTATGGCTACACCTTC. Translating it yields CAWSVAGVDYGYTF.

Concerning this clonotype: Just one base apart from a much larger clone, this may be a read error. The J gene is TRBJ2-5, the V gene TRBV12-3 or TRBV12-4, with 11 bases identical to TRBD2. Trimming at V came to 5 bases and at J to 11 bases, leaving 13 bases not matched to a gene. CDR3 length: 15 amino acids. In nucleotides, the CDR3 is TGTGCCAGCAGTCCCTTAGCGGGAGGGCATAGTGAGCAGTACTTC. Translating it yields CASSPLAGGHSEQYF.

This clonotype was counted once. CDR3 in amino acids: CASSLTGGSAQNIQYF. For the CDR3, the DNA is TGTGCCAGCAGCTTAACCGGCGGGAGCGCCCAGAACATTCAGTACTTC. The chain couples TRBV7-3 to TRBJ2-4; TRBD2 matches 7 bases. The ends lost 0 bases at V and 7 bases at J; junction bases unmatched: 9. The CDR3 length is 16 residues. From germline, CDR1 is SGHTA and CDR2 FQGTGA.

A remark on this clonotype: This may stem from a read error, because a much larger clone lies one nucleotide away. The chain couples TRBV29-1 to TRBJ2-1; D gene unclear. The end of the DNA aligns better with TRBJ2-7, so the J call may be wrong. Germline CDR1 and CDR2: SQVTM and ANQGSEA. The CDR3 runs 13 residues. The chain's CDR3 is CSVEIDSYNEQYF. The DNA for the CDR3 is TGCAGCGTTGAAATCGATTCCTACAATGAGCAGTACTTC.

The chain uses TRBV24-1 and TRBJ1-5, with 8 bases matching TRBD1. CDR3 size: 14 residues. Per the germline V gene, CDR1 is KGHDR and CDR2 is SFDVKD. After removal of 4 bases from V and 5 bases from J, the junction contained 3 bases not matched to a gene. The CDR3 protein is CATSETGGDQPQHF. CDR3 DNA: TGTGCCACCAGTGAAACAGGGGGGGATCAGCCCCAGCATTTT.

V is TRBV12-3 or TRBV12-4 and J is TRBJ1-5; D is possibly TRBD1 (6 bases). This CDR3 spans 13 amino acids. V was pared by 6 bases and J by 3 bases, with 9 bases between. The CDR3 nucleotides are TGTGCCAGCAGCGCAGGGGTCAATCAGCCCCAGCATTTT. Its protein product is CASSAGVNQPQHF.

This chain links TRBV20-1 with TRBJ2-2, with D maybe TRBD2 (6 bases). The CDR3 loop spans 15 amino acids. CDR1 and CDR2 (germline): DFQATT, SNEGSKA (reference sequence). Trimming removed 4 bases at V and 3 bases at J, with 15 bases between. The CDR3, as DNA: TGCAGTGCTAAGCCCCCCGGGACTTACACCGGGGAGCTGTTTTTT. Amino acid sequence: CSAKPPGTYTGELFF.

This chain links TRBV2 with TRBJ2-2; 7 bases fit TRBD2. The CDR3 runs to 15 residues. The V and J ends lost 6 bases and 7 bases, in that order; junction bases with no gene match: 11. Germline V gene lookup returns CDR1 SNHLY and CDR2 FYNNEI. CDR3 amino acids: CASRQQGLVGGELFF. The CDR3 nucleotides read TGTGCCAGCAGACAGCAAGGACTAGTCGGCGGGGAGCTGTTTTTT.

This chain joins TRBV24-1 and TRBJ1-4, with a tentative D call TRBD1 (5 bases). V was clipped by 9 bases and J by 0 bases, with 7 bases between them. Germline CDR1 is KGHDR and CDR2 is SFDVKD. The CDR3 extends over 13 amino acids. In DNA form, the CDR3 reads TGTGCCACCTCAGGGCCAACTAATGAAAAACTGTTTTTT. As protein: CATSGPTNEKLFF.

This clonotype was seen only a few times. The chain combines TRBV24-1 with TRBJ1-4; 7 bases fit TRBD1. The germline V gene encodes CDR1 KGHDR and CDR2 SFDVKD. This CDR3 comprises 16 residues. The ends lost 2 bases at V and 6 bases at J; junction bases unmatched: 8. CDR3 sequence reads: CATSDSTGEDYEKLFF. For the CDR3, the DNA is TGTGCCACCAGTGATTCAACAGGGGAGGATTATGAAAAACTGTTTTTT.

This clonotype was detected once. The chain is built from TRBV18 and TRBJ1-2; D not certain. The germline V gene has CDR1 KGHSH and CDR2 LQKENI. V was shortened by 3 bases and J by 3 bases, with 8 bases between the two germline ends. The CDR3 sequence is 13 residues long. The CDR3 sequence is CASSPPVDYGYTF. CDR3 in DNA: TGTGCCAGCTCACCCCCGGTGGACTATGGCTACACCTTC.

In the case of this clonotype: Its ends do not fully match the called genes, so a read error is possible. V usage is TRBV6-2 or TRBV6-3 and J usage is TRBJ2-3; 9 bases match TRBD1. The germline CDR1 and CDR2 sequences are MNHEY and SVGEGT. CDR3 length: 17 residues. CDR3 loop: CSSSGPGQGTPTDTQYF. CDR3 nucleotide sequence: TGTTCCAGCAGTGGACCGGGACAGGGCACACCCACAGATACGCAGTATTTT.

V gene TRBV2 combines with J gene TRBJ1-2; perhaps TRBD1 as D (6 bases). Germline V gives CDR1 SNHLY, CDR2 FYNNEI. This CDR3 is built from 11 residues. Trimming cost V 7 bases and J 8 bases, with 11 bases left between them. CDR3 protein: CASIKGGGYTF. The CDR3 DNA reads TGTGCCAGCATCAAGGGGGGGGGCTACACCTTC.

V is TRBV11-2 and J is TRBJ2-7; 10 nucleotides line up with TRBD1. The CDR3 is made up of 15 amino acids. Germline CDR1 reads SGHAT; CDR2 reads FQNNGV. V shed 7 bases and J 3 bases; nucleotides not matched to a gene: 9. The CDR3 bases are TGTGCCAGCACTGAAACGGACAGGGGGTTCTACGAGCAGTACTTC. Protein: CASTETDRGFYEQYF. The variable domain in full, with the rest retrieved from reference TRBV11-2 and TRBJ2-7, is EAGVAQSPRYKIIEKRQSVAFWCNPISGHATLYWYQQILGQGPKLLIQFQNNGVVDDSQLPKDRFSAERLKGVDSTLKIQPAKLEDSAVYLCASTETDRGFYEQYFGPGTRLTVT.

The CDR3 DNA is TGTGCCAGCAGCTTAGCGCTTGGAGGGGGCTATGAGCAGTTCTTC. Its protein product is CASSLALGGGYEQFF. The V call is TRBV7-9, the J call TRBJ2-1; possible D gene TRBD1, 7 bases. Germline CDR1 and CDR2: SEHNR and FQNEAQ (reference sequence). This CDR3 has 15 amino acids. The ends were cut back, 0 bases at V and 8 bases at J, with 14 bases in the middle.